This TCR beta chain is drawn from a study of regulatory T cells in long-lasting Graves disease. The CDR3 runs 15 residues. Germline CDR1 reads MDHEN; CDR2 reads SYDVKM. In the case of this clonotype: This may be a read error: a much more frequent sequence differs by one nucleotide.

Time point defined: persistent/refractory GD, antithyroid drugs over 5 years with positive TRAb. There was RNA extracted from PBMCs, and the TCR library was made from it. Arm-PCR of CDR3 regions with iRepertoire HTBI primers generated TCR beta libraries. Via MiXCR, TCRdb re-called the multiplex PCR reads, giving one row per CDR3 protein. The sample has a few hundred thousand distinct CDR3 sequences; roughly 20% are singletons. The origin of this receptor is a middle-aged woman with Graves disease. The chain joins TRBV28 to TRBJ2-5; TRBD1 agrees at 11 bases. Sequenced material: peripheral blood mononuclear cells (PBMCs), taken when the disease was refractory, from a patient treated with antithyroid drugs. The CDR3 spells CARSFWDRGIGTQYF. Here the CDR3 DNA reads TGTGCCCGCAGTTTTTGGGACAGGGGGATAGGGACCCAGTACTTC.